This entry features one T cell receptor beta chain sequence. Its specificity is unknown. The sample originates from a study of OX40 agonist ivuxolimab in advanced cancers. V was trimmed by 5 bases and J by 10 bases, leaving 9 bases between them. CDR1 and CDR2 from the germline V gene are SNHLY and FYNNEI. There are 11 residues in the CDR3. This table comes from immunoSEQ multiplex PCR, and its TCRdb copy is limited to in-frame clones, with some not included. Among approximately 92,000 clones, 90% to 96% were seen once, and the ten largest hold 2%. Study-wide findings and caveats: Partial responders dosed at 0.1-3.0 mg/kg displayed clonal expansion ranking among the lowest.

The clonotype was recovered from an adult with an advanced solid tumor such as melanoma, head and neck, liver or kidney cancer. Source: CD4+ or CD8+ T cells sorted from blood, taken in a trial of the OX40 agonist ivuxolimab. The rearrangement uses TRBV2 and TRBJ2-1; D is undetermined. CDR3: CASSPMREQFF. CDR3 in DNA: TGTGCCAGCAGTCCAATGAGGGAGCAGTTCTTC.